This TCR beta chain appears in the sequencing data of a study of cytomegalovirus exposure and HLA in healthy donors. V was shortened by 1 base and J by 0 bases, with 8 bases between the two germline ends. The CDR3 contains 15 residues. CDR1 is LNHNV and CDR2 is YYDKDF in the germline V gene (reference sequence). The study ran its PCR with 60 Vbeta and 13 Jbeta primers. TCRdb keeps only in-frame clones here, not all; method: immunoSEQ multiplex PCR. There are roughly 250,000 clones in the sample; approximately 70% occur only once, and around 2% lies in the top ten. The V gene is TRBV15, the J gene TRBJ2-3; TRBD1 is a possible D gene (6 bases). The source material was PBMCs. The receptor was derived from a female donor in good health and CMV-seronegative. The CDR3, as DNA: TGTGCCACCAGCAGAGGGGACACTAGCACAGATACGCAGTATTTT. Residues: CATSRGDTSTDTQYF.